This T cell receptor beta chain was documented in a study of beta chain features in type 1 diabetes (dated by TCRdb to 2016 to 2019). Looking at the study overall: Patients and healthy donors did not differ in mean age, gender distribution, total cell number or subset yield. Whereas all 30 or so donors provided naive and central memory subsets, regulatory and stem cell-like memory subsets were isolated from just 8 patients and roughly eight healthy donors. A total of roughly 99 million sorted cells were examined across all samples, and the number of cells per subset was strongly correlated with RNA yield. The study compared TCRB repertoires of sorted circulating CD4+ T cell subsets between recently diagnosed type 1 diabetes patients and matched healthy donors.

Unmatched junction bases come to 8, with V trimmed by 4 bases and J by 4 bases. CDR1 and CDR2 are drawn from the germline V gene: MGHRA, YSYEKL. The CDR3 numbers 16 residues from cysteine through phenylalanine. This entry keeps only the CDR3 DNA: 48 bases, framed from base 1. A single peripheral blood draw of about 116 mL on average was collected from each donor into heparinised tubes. Naive, central memory, regulatory and stem cell-like memory CD4+ T cells were sorted on a BD FACSAria II using a panel including CD45RO, CCR7, CD25, CD127, CD95 and CD27. Every sorted population had a purity above 95%. PBMCs were isolated immediately by Lymphoprep density gradient centrifugation and stained directly without culture. So that batch effects would be minimized, each experiment stained and sorted samples in pairs, pairing one healthy donor with one patient. All of the isolated RNA was reverse transcribed with the High Capacity cDNA Reverse Transcription Kit, so expressed TCRB transcripts were sequenced. Survey-depth immunoSEQ sequencing was performed on stem cell-like memory T cell samples, with an average of roughly 1 million total reads per sample. Sorted cells were lysed in RLT buffer, and RNA was extracted using DNase-treated RNeasy Micro or Mini kits according to cell number. To prevent cross-contamination, every cell subset was processed on its own, while patient and healthy donor samples were processed together. The immunoSEQ multiplex PCR was used to amplify TCRB sequences from cDNA, yielding 87-bp fragments that span the CDR3 region. The amplicons were sequenced using the Illumina HiSeq platform. The authors processed their data as follows. Synthetic template baselines were used to correct PCR bias computationally, reads within Hamming distance 2 were collapsed, and singletons that could not be merged were discarded. Reads were aligned against IMGT to assign V, D and J genes, CDR3 length and insertions or deletions at six rearrangement sites. Within each subset, clonotype counts were normalized to sorted cell number, and only after that were true diversity and Gini coefficients computed with the tcR R package. The overlap coefficient, calculated on TCRB nucleotide sequences, was used to measure repertoire sharing. As stored in TCRdb, this immuneACCESS dataset retains in-frame rearrangements with V and J assigned. A fraction of the clones does not appear; measured against another copy, unresolved V genes explain less than half of the discrepancy, and the remainder lacks a known reason. That table is the source of V, J and clone size, and D and trimming were worked out from the DNA. The sample yields more than 85,000 clones; under 40% were counted once. The ten most abundant clones make up 0.065% of the sample.

This clone was observed a few times. The specificity of this receptor is unknown. Per-base qualities were not stored, and no clone one base away is much larger. The investigation overall reported the following: Because cDNA was sequenced instead of genomic DNA, highly expressing activated cells could be over-represented, though the groups showed no difference in activation or CD3 levels. In all four CD4+ subsets, TCRB CDR3 length was moderately but significantly shorter in type 1 diabetes patients. Naive, central memory and regulatory TCRB repertoires appeared to be more similar among patients than among healthy donors. At VDJ recombination sites, patients with type 1 diabetes made fewer insertions and deleted more nucleotides, a pattern implying thymic rearrangement abnormalities. PCR might favor shorter templates, but patient and control samples were amplified and corrected together, so any skew would affect both groups equally. Only small numbers of individuals were included in the HLA sub-analyses, which left unresolved whether HLA type had any influence on TCRB rearrangement.

Source material: stem cell memory CD4+ T cells from blood. The cell subset or site tag for this specimen amounts to: stem cell-like memory CD4+ T cells. The TCR originated in a woman younger than 30 in good health. The V and J genes are TRBV4-1 and TRBJ2-1, with 9 junctional bases fitting TRBD2. CDR3 sequence: CASSLRGREGYNEQFF. The DNA reads as follows: TGCGCCAGCAGCCTTAGGGGGCGGGAGGGTTACAATGAGCAGTTCTTC.